A single sample is the source of the 30 T cell receptor beta chains below, sequenced in a study of blood T cell repertoires in COVID-19. The assay was immunoSEQ multiplex PCR, and TCRdb's table has in-frame clones only and misses some. This sample has under 400,000 clones, with 80% to 90% found just once. The material sequenced was PBMCs or T cells enriched from blood (not recorded which). The receptors come from a woman aged 35 to 49 with acute COVID-19.

The V gene is TRBV28, the J gene TRBJ2-7, with a weak D call TRBD1 (5 bases). This CDR3 has 15 amino acids. Trimming cost V 6 bases and J 0 bases, with 15 bases left between them. Germline V gives CDR1 MDHEN, CDR2 SYDVKM. The CDR3, as DNA: TGTGCCAGCAGCCTCACAGGTCTGGGCTCCTACGAGCAGTACTTC. Protein: CASSLTGLGSYEQYF.

This sequence joins TRBV11-1 and TRBJ2-7, with 8 positions matching TRBD1. The CDR3 length is 14 residues. Germline V gene data show CDR1 as SGHAT and CDR2 as FQDESV (reference sequence). V was pared by 4 bases and J by 2 bases, with 4 bases of the junction left unmatched. CDR3 sequence: CASSSTGGPYEQYF. The DNA for the CDR3 is TGTGCCAGCAGCTCCACAGGGGGGCCCTACGAGCAGTACTTC.

There are a few counts of this clone. V and J are TRBV5-6 and TRBJ2-1, with a tentative D call TRBD2 (6 bases). This CDR3 has 14 residues. The germline V gene encodes CDR1 SGHDT and CDR2 YYEEEE. V was clipped by 0 bases and J by 5 bases, with 9 bases between them. This CDR3 reads CASSLALADNEQFF. CDR3 DNA sequence: TGTGCCAGCAGCTTGGCACTAGCTGACAATGAGCAGTTCTTC.

The chain uses TRBV28 and TRBJ2-3; 8 nucleotides align to TRBD2. The germline V gene has CDR1 MDHEN and CDR2 SYDVKM. Trimming cost V 4 bases and J 2 bases; bases outside gene matches: 14. The CDR3 sequence is 18 residues long. CDR3 DNA: TGTGCCAGCAGTTCCCGAGTACTAGCGGCCTACTACACAGATACGCAGTATTTT. It translates to CASSSRVLAAYYTDTQYF.

This sequence joins TRBV14 and TRBJ2-2; no clear D. Per the germline V gene, CDR1 is SGHDN and CDR2 is FVKESK. Trimming left V 1 base short and J 7 bases short, with 7 bases between. The CDR3 is made up of 13 amino acids. CDR3 in DNA: TGTGCCAGCAGCCAAGCAGGAATCGGGGAGCTGTTTTTT. This sequence encodes CASSQAGIGELFF.

This clone appeared a few times. CDR3 coding DNA: TGTGCCAGCGGGGCTGGACAGTACTCCGGGGAGCTGTTTTTT. Residues: CASGAGQYSGELFF. The rearrangement joins TRBV27 to TRBJ2-2, with TRBD1 as a possible D gene (6 bases). With 8 bases removed from V and 6 bases from J, the gap between germline ends came to 16 bases. The CDR3 contains 14 residues. Germline CDR1 and CDR2: MNHEY and SMNVEV (reference sequence).

The chain uses TRBV7-6 and TRBJ1-2; no clear D. CDR1 is SGHVS, CDR2 FNYEAQ, per germline. CDR3 length: 14 amino acids. The V and J ends lost 5 bases and 6 bases respectively, with 16 bases between them. The DNA of the CDR3 is TGTGCCAGCAGCCCTGCCGCGGGAGGACATGGCTACACCTTC. It is translated as CASSPAAGGHGYTF.

The rearrangement uses TRBV7-8 and TRBJ2-1, with 7 bases fitting TRBD2. Germline V CDR1 and CDR2: SGHVS, FQNEAQ. This CDR3 has 16 amino acids. With 1 base clipped from V and 7 bases from J, the junction kept 10 bases outside the gene matches. As DNA, the CDR3 is TGTGCCAGCAGCTTAGTGCCAGCGGGGATATTTAATGAGCAGTTCTTC. This codes for CASSLVPAGIFNEQFF.

The V gene is TRBV7-2, the J gene TRBJ2-1, with a possible D match to TRBD2 (5 bases). Trimming stripped 2 bases from V and 6 bases from J, with 11 bases between. The CDR3 covers 14 residues. CDR1 is SGHTA, CDR2 FQGNSA, per germline. In nucleotides, the CDR3 is TGTGCCAGCAGCTTACGGGGTTTTCGCAATGAGCAGTTCTTC. This sequence encodes CASSLRGFRNEQFF.

The V gene is TRBV6-1, the J gene TRBJ1-4; 7 bases are shared with TRBD1. Per germline, CDR1 MNHNS and CDR2 SASEGT. The CDR3 is made up of 16 amino acids. V was pared by 1 base and J by 10 bases, with 12 bases of the junction left unmatched. CDR3 amino acids: CASSEGTGLVIGKLFF. CDR3 nucleotide sequence: TGTGCCAGCAGTGAAGGGACAGGCCTAGTAATTGGAAAACTGTTTTTT.

The chain combines TRBV7-8 with TRBJ1-1, with D maybe TRBD1 (6 bases). The CDR3 is 15 amino acids. Germline V lookup: CDR1 SGHVS, CDR2 FQNEAQ. The germline V and J ends were trimmed by 5 bases and 5 bases, with 18 bases remaining between them. CDR3 in amino acids: CASSPYRELRTEAFF. The CDR3 nucleotides are TGTGCCAGCAGCCCATACAGGGAGTTGAGAACTGAAGCTTTCTTT.

This clone was seen only a few times. The genes are TRBV7-2 and TRBJ2-6; 7 bases align to TRBD1. The CDR3 has 15 residues. CDR1 and CDR2 from the germline V gene are SGHTA and FQGNSA. The V gene end was trimmed by 4 bases and the J gene end by 2 bases; junction bases not matched to a gene: 2. The CDR3 DNA follows: TGTGCCAGCAGCTCCCAGGGGGCTGGGGCCAACGTCCTGACTTTC. Its protein is CASSSQGAGANVLTF.

The chain carries TRBV4-3 and TRBJ2-6; a possible D gene is TRBD1 (6 bases). Germline CDR1 and CDR2: LGHNA and YSLEER. The CDR3 is 16 residues long. V dropped 4 bases and J dropped 5 bases, with 15 bases sitting between them. CDR3 sequence reads: CASSPSQGTRANVLTF. In nucleotides, the CDR3 is TGCGCCAGCAGCCCCTCGCAGGGGACACGGGCCAACGTCCTGACTTTC.

CDR3 sequence reads: CASSPTQGQISGMNTEAFF. CDR3 bases: TGTGCCAGCTCACCAACACAGGGGCAGATTTCCGGGATGAACACTGAAGCTTTCTTT. The V call is TRBV18, the J call TRBJ1-1, with 7 positions matching TRBD1. The CDR3 contains 19 residues. J was trimmed by 0 bases and V by 2 bases; bases with no gene match: 15. Germline CDR1 and CDR2: KGHSH and LQKENI. Supplemented by reference TRBV18 and TRBJ1-1, the full variable domain reads NAGVMQNPRHLVRRRGQEARLRCSPMKGHSHVYWYRQLPEEGLKFMVYLQKENIIDESGMPKERFSAEFPKEGPSILRIQQVVRGDSAAYFCASSPTQGQISGMNTEAFFGQGTRLTVV.

V usage is TRBV7-2 and J usage is TRBJ1-1; 11 nucleotides agree with TRBD1. Unmatched junction bases numbered 12, after V lost 6 bases and J lost 0 bases. Germline lookup yields CDR1 SGHTA and CDR2 FQGNSA. The CDR3 totals 18 residues. The CDR3 loop reads CASSNKVRTGGLNTEAFF. The CDR3 nucleotides are TGTGCCAGCAGTAACAAGGTCCGGACAGGGGGCCTGAACACTGAAGCTTTCTTT.

The V call is TRBV6-1, the J call TRBJ2-2; a possible D gene is TRBD2 (6 bases). This CDR3 contains 14 residues. The germline V and J ends were trimmed by 1 base and 13 bases, with 16 bases remaining between them. The V gene's germline CDR1 is MNHNS and CDR2 SASEGT. The CDR3: CASSEGVTSRWLFF. In DNA, the CDR3 is TGTGCCAGCAGTGAAGGGGTGACTAGTCGCTGGCTGTTTTTT.

The chain recombines TRBV5-6 with TRBJ2-3; 7 bases line up with TRBD1. Germline CDR1 SGHDT, CDR2 YYEEEE. J lost 7 bases, V lost 4 bases, and 6 bases had no gene match. This CDR3 is 13 amino acids long. The CDR3 loop reads CASSPRGQNTQYF. In nucleotides, the CDR3 is TGTGCCAGCAGCCCCAGGGGACAGAATACGCAGTATTTT.

In its sample, this clone was seen a few times. V is TRBV19 and J is TRBJ1-4; D is perhaps TRBD1 (6 bases). V lost 3 bases, J lost 5 bases, and 7 bases lay in between. This CDR3 comprises 13 residues. CDR1 and CDR2 from the germline V gene are LNHDA and SQIVND (reference sequence). The CDR3 reads CASSIGGNEKLFF. For the CDR3, the DNA is TGTGCCAGTAGTATTGGGGGCAATGAAAAACTGTTTTTT.

This chain connects TRBV7-3 to TRBJ2-4, with 9 bases matching TRBD2. From germline, CDR1 is SGHTA and CDR2 FQGTGA. The junction had 9 bases not matched to a gene; V was cut back by 2 bases and J by 4 bases. The length of the CDR3 is 17 residues. CDR3 in DNA: TGTGCCAGCAGCTTACGGCTAGCGGGACCCAGGAAAAACATTCAGTACTTC. It translates to CASSLRLAGPRKNIQYF.

This clone has more than one count but fewer than ten. The V and J genes are TRBV3-1 (or the pseudogene TRBV3-2) and TRBJ1-3; TRBD1 matches 7 bases. CDR1 is LGHDT and CDR2 is YNNKEL in the germline V gene (reference sequence). The CDR3 is made up of 14 amino acids. V was pared by 2 bases and J by 2 bases, with 0 bases of the junction left unmatched. CDR3 coding DNA: TGTGCCAGCAGCCAACAGGGGGCTGGAAACACCATATATTTT. Its translation: CASSQQGAGNTIYF.

The chain couples TRBV25-1 to TRBJ2-7; 8 bases are a match to TRBD1. CDR3 size: 15 residues. The germline gives CDR1 MGHDK, CDR2 SYGVNS. J lost 3 bases, V lost 3 bases, and 7 bases had no gene match. The CDR3 sequence is CASSERSGGNYEQYF. In DNA form, the CDR3 reads TGTGCCAGCAGTGAGAGGTCAGGGGGCAACTACGAGCAGTACTTC.

The chain couples TRBV18 to TRBJ1-3; D is possibly TRBD1 (5 bases). CDR3 length equals 14 residues. With 4 bases removed from V and 0 bases from J, the gap between germline ends came to 7 bases. Germline values: CDR1 KGHSH, CDR2 LQKENI. The CDR3 loop is CASSRQLSGNTIYF. The CDR3 DNA is TGTGCCAGCTCACGACAGCTCTCTGGAAACACCATATATTTT.

This sequence joins TRBV2 and TRBJ2-7; tentatively, D is TRBD1 (5 bases). The CDR3 is 14 residues long. Per germline, CDR1 SNHLY and CDR2 FYNNEI. V lost 4 bases and J 1 base, leaving 11 bases between the germline ends. In DNA form, the CDR3 reads TGTGCCAGCAGTGCTCTACAGGATTCCTACGAGCAGTACTTC. Translation: CASSALQDSYEQYF.

The chain links TRBV7-9 to TRBJ2-5; weak D call: TRBD1 (7 bases). Between the trimmed V and J ends, which lost 7 bases and 5 bases, there was a span of 20 bases. CDR3 size: 15 residues. Germline V CDR1 and CDR2: SEHNR, FQNEAQ (reference sequence). CDR3 bases: TGTGCCAGCACCAAAAGTCAGGGGGGAGCGGAGACCCAGTACTTC. Translation: CASTKSQGGAETQYF.

The chain carries TRBV7-6 and TRBJ1-3; 8 bases are shared with TRBD1. CDR1 and CDR2 from the germline V gene are SGHVS and FNYEAQ. The CDR3 consists of 15 residues. The V gene end was trimmed by 5 bases and the J gene end by 4 bases; junction bases not matched to a gene: 7. CDR3: CASSPGGTGGNTIYF. In DNA, the CDR3 is TGTGCCAGCAGCCCCGGGGGGACAGGCGGAAACACCATATATTTT. The whole variable domain, remainder taken from reference TRBV7-6 and TRBJ1-3, is GAGVSQSPRYKVTKRGQDVALRCDPISGHVSLYWYRQALGQGPEFLTYFNYEAQQDKSGLPNDRFSAERPEGSISTLTIQRTEQRDSAMYRCASSPGGTGGNTIYFGEGSWLTVV.

The gene calls are TRBV28 and TRBJ2-5; 7 positions agree with TRBD2. Germline V gene lookup returns CDR1 MDHEN and CDR2 SYDVKM. The CDR3 totals 14 residues. With 2 bases clipped from V and 4 bases from J, the junction kept 4 bases outside the gene matches. CDR3 sequence: CASSLSWGGETQYF. The CDR3 region has the DNA TGTGCCAGCAGTTTAAGTTGGGGGGGAGAGACCCAGTACTTC.

The genes are TRBV2 and TRBJ2-3; D not resolved. This CDR3 is built from 12 residues. Germline V gene lookup returns CDR1 SNHLY and CDR2 FYNNEI. V was shortened by 6 bases and J by 8 bases, with 12 bases between the two germline ends. This chain's CDR3 is CASSELSGTQYF. DNA for the CDR3: TGTGCCAGCAGCGAATTGTCGGGTACGCAGTATTTT. The full variable domain, its missing parts supplied by reference TRBV2 and TRBJ2-3, is EPEVTQTPSHQVTQMGQEVILRCVPISNHLYFYWYRQILGQKVEFLVSFYNNEISEKSEIFDDQFSVERPDGSNFTLKIRSTKLEDSAMYFCASSELSGTQYFGPGTRLTVL.

The chain couples TRBV5-4 to TRBJ1-2; 9 bases are shared with TRBD1. With V trimmed by 4 bases and J by 7 bases, 8 bases remained unmatched. The germline gives CDR1 SGHNT, CDR2 YYREEE (reference sequence). The CDR3 loop spans 14 amino acids. The CDR3 protein is CASSPTQGAGGYTF. DNA of the CDR3: TGTGCCAGCAGCCCGACACAGGGGGCTGGTGGCTACACCTTC.

This chain links TRBV10-3 with TRBJ1-3; 8 nucleotides agree with TRBD1. In germline, CDR1 is ENHRY, CDR2 SYGVKD. CDR3 length equals 15 residues. The trim removed 7 bases at V and 6 bases at J, leaving 11 bases unmatched. CDR3 sequence: CAITRGQGMENTIYF. The CDR3 DNA reads as TGTGCCATCACCCGAGGACAGGGTATGGAAAACACCATATATTTT.

The chain joins TRBV7-2 to TRBJ1-2, with D possibly being TRBD1 (5 bases). Germline lookup yields CDR1 SGHTA and CDR2 FQGNSA. The length of the CDR3 is 14 residues. The V end was cut by 1 base, the J end by 1 base, with 7 bases between. The CDR3 loop is CASSLGTNNYGYTF. The CDR3 DNA sequence: TGTGCCAGCAGCTTAGGGACAAATAACTATGGCTACACCTTC.